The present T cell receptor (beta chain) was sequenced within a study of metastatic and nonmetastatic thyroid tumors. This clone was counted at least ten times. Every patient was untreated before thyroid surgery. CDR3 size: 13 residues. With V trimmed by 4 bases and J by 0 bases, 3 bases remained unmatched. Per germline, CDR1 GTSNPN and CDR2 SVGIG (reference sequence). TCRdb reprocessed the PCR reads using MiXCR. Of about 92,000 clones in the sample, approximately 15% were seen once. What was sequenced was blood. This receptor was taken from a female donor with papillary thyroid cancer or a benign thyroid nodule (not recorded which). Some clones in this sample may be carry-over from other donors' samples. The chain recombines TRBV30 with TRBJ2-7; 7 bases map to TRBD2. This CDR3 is CAWTRGGSYEQYF. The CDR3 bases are TGTGCCTGGACCCGCGGGGGCTCCTACGAGCAGTACTTC.